This TCR beta chain was sequenced for a study of blood T cell repertoires in COVID-19. Study-wide context: Sites across the United States, Italy and Spain contributed samples from acute and convalescent COVID-19.

Method: immunoSEQ multiplex PCR; TCRdb's copy keeps in-frame clones and lacks some. The table lists under 150,000 clones, more than 70% of them singletons. The CDR3 loop spans 11 amino acids. The germline gives CDR1 MNHEY, CDR2 SVGAGI. Trimming stripped 7 bases from V and 13 bases from J, with 17 bases between. Material: peripheral blood. The chain employs TRBV6-5 and TRBJ2-7, with D perhaps matching TRBD2 (5 bases). This TCR was sampled from a man aged 45-65 years with active or convalescent COVID-19. For the CDR3, the DNA is TGTGCCAGCACCTTTGGCAGGACTCTTTACTTC. Residues: CASTFGRTLYF.